The source of this T cell receptor beta chain is a study of T cell clonality in common variable immunodeficiency. Findings and limits, study-wide: Shared TCRbeta clones were fewer between CVID subjects than controls. Compared with healthy controls, CVID subjects showed increased TCRbeta clonality, mostly in about a third. Fewer deletions and N-nucleotide insertions were reportedly seen in common variable immunodeficiency TCR beta sequences.

Data came from immunoSEQ multiplex PCR; TCRdb stores just in-frame clones and leaves some out. The counts give more than 55,000 clones, none of them seen only once; about 1.5% is held by the top ten. CDR1 ENHRY and CDR2 SYGVKD come from the germline V gene. V was clipped by 3 bases and J by 5 bases, with 9 bases between them. The CDR3 is 13 amino acids. This clone showed up many times. Antigen: not known. The read terminates 3 residues before the CDR3 end, so the remaining end is supplied by the germline J gene. The TCR comes from a person between 18 and 75 years old in good health. Sequenced: peripheral blood mononuclear cells. The rearrangement uses TRBV10-3 and TRBJ2-3; D may be TRBD1 (5 bases). This CDR3 reads CAISERGRDTQYF. CDR3 DNA, as far as it was read: TGTGCCATCAGTGAAAGGGGCAGAGATACG.